Presented here are 21 T cell receptor beta chains from one specimen sequenced in a study of liver allograft versus peripheral blood T cells. Study as a whole: T cell receptor repertoires in transplanted livers were compared with those in recipients' peripheral blood.

TCRdb used MiXCR to reprocess the reads, holding one entry per CDR3 protein. The data show approximately 10,000 distinct CDR3 sequences, less than 20% seen once. Every receptor here comes from a human patient who had a liver transplant. Some T cells may arise from the graft donor.

This clonotype was seen many times. The gene calls are TRBV15 and TRBJ1-2, with a weak D call TRBD1 (5 bases). The V end was cut by 1 base, the J end by 8 bases, with 17 bases between. The CDR3 has 15 residues. Germline CDR1 is LNHNV and CDR2 is YYDKDF (reference sequence). The CDR3 here is CATSRGGGIEGGYTF. DNA of the CDR3: TGTGCCACCAGCAGAGGCGGGGGGATAGAAGGCGGCTACACCTTC.

This clonotype is labeled as medium-sized. V usage is TRBV7-2 and J usage is TRBJ1-6; weak D call: TRBD1 (5 bases). Germline CDR1 SGHTA, CDR2 FQGNSA. The V gene lost 2 bases and the J gene lost 5 bases, with 13 bases spanning the gap. This CDR3 spans 16 amino acids. The DNA for the CDR3 is TGTGCCAGCAGCTTAAATCAAGACAGCAATAATTCACCCCTCCACTTT. This sequence encodes CASSLNQDSNNSPLHF.

Many counts were recorded for this clonotype. This chain links TRBV6-5 with TRBJ2-5; 9 bases are a match to TRBD1. Looked up from germline, CDR1 is MNHEY and CDR2 is SVGAGI. J lost 3 bases, V lost 0 bases, and 2 bases had no gene match. The CDR3 contains 15 residues. Here the CDR3 reads CASSYSRDREETQYF. The CDR3 region has the DNA TGTGCCAGCAGTTACTCCCGGGACAGGGAAGAGACCCAGTACTTC.

The chain links TRBV5-6 to TRBJ2-7; D is uncertain. The CDR3 spans 13 residues. Looked up from germline, CDR1 is SGHDT and CDR2 is YYEEEE. Trimming removed 1 base from V and 4 bases from J, with 9 bases in between. The CDR3 bases are TGTGCCAGCAGCTTGAAACAAGGTTACGAGCAGTACTTC. Its protein is CASSLKQGYEQYF.

A word on this clonotype: This may be a read error: a much more frequent sequence differs by one nucleotide. The chain has TRBV18 and TRBJ2-5; D remains ambiguous. Germline CDR1 and CDR2: KGHSH and LQKENI. The CDR3 contains 14 residues. This chain's CDR3 is CTSSPLRSQETQYF. CDR3 nucleotides: TGTACCAGCTCACCACTGAGGAGCCAAGAGACCCAGTACTTC.

CDR3 amino acids: CSARDRGDTIYF. CDR3 nucleotides: TGCAGTGCTAGAGATCGGGGGGACACCATATATTTT. The V call is TRBV20-1, the J call TRBJ1-3, with D perhaps matching TRBD1 (5 bases). This CDR3 spans 12 amino acids. Germline V CDR1 and CDR2: DFQATT, SNEGSKA (reference sequence). The germline V and J ends were trimmed by 0 bases and 8 bases, with 8 bases remaining between them.

This clonotype was counted a few times. V usage is TRBV27 and J usage is TRBJ1-2; weak D call: TRBD1 (6 bases). Per the germline V gene, CDR1 is MNHEY and CDR2 is SMNVEV (reference sequence). The CDR3 consists of 15 residues. V lost 5 bases to trimming and J lost 4 bases, with 17 bases between them. The CDR3 loop reads CASSPPPGVGYGYTF. The DNA of the CDR3 is TGTGCCAGCAGTCCGCCTCCAGGGGTGGGCTATGGCTACACCTTC.

This clonotype was seen repeatedly, ten times or more. This rearrangement joins TRBV13 to TRBJ1-4; D might be TRBD1 (5 bases). From germline, CDR1 is PRHDT and CDR2 FYEKMQ (reference sequence). The CDR3 runs to 14 residues. Trimming took off 5 bases at V and 7 bases at J, with 14 bases between the two ends. The CDR3 DNA reads TGTGCCAGCAGCCCTGGGCAGGGCGGTGAAAAACTGTTTTTT. It is translated as CASSPGQGGEKLFF.

Remarks on this clonotype: A junction boundary mismatches the germline segment, possibly from a read error. V is TRBV5-8 and J is TRBJ1-5, with D maybe TRBD1 (5 bases). Germline V gene sequence: CDR1 SGHTS, CDR2 YDEGEE. The CDR3 covers 13 residues. CDR3 nucleotide sequence: TGTGCCAACAGCTTGGGGCAGAATCAGCCCCAGCATTTT. Its protein is CANSLGQNQPQHF.

This clonotype is medium-sized in the sample. V usage is TRBV19 and J usage is TRBJ1-2; D uncertain. Germline V gene lookup returns CDR1 LNHDA and CDR2 SQIVND (reference sequence). V was cut by 9 bases and J by 2 bases, with 7 bases left in between. This CDR3 spans 11 amino acids. The CDR3 loop reads CASSPNYGYTF. CDR3 bases: TGTGCCAGCAGTCCCAACTATGGCTACACCTTC.

Judged by abundance, this clonotype is medium-sized. This sequence joins TRBV19 and TRBJ1-4, with 7 bases aligning to TRBD1. With 5 bases clipped from V and 6 bases from J, the junction kept 6 bases outside the gene matches. Germline V lookup: CDR1 LNHDA, CDR2 SQIVND (reference sequence). This CDR3 spans 14 amino acids. The CDR3 bases are TGTGCCAGTAGTCCGCAGGGGGGTGATGAAAAACTGTTTTTT. As protein: CASSPQGGDEKLFF.

This clonotype appeared a few times. The chain couples TRBV13 to TRBJ2-5; TRBD1 aligns across 9 bases. V trimming: 5 bases; J trimming: 5 bases; junction bases outside the gene matches: 3. This CDR3 spans 13 amino acids. Germline CDR1 reads PRHDT; CDR2 reads FYEKMQ (reference sequence). In DNA form, the CDR3 reads TGTGCCAGCAGCCCCGGACAGGGGGAGACCCAGTACTTC. Translation: CASSPGQGETQYF.

The chain uses TRBV30 and TRBJ1-5; D gene unclear. The germline V and J ends were trimmed by 1 base and 1 base, with 5 bases remaining between them. The length of the CDR3 is 13 residues. The germline gives CDR1 GTSNPN, CDR2 SVGIG (reference sequence). CDR3: CAWSEYSNQPQHF. CDR3 DNA: TGTGCCTGGAGTGAGTACAGCAATCAGCCCCAGCATTTT.

The rearrangement uses TRBV11-2 and TRBJ2-1; D not resolved. The CDR3 has 12 residues. The V and J ends lost 6 bases and 8 bases respectively, with 11 bases between them. Germline values: CDR1 SGHAT, CDR2 FQNNGV. The CDR3, as DNA: TGTGCCAGCAGGACAAATTCCGATGAGCAGTTCTTC. This gives the protein CASRTNSDEQFF. Combining the CDR3 with reference TRBV11-2 and TRBJ2-1 gives the whole variable domain EAGVAQSPRYKIIEKRQSVAFWCNPISGHATLYWYQQILGQGPKLLIQFQNNGVVDDSQLPKDRFSAERLKGVDSTLKIQPAKLEDSAVYLCASRTNSDEQFFGPGTRLTVL.

There are a few counts of this clonotype. The chain has TRBV11-1 and TRBJ1-3; 7 bases are a match to TRBD1. Germline V lookup: CDR1 SGHAT, CDR2 FQDESV (reference sequence). V lost 1 base to trimming and J lost 3 bases; unmatched junction nucleotides: 3. There are 15 residues in the CDR3. The CDR3 is CASSLEDRFGNTIYF. The CDR3 coding sequence is TGTGCCAGCAGCTTAGAGGACAGGTTTGGAAACACCATATATTTT.

V usage is TRBV20-1 and J usage is TRBJ2-2, with 11 bases identical to TRBD2. Losses at the gene ends were 1 base for V and 2 bases for J; bases not matched to a gene: 9. There are 18 residues in the CDR3. The germline V gene has CDR1 DFQATT and CDR2 SNEGSKA (reference sequence). CDR3 residues: CSARVPSGGLRNTGELFF. The CDR3, as DNA: TGCAGTGCTAGAGTTCCTAGCGGGGGGCTTAGAAACACCGGGGAGCTGTTTTTT.

This clonotype was detected a few times. The chain joins TRBV6-5 to TRBJ1-2, with a possible D match to TRBD1 (5 bases). V dropped 6 bases and J dropped 1 base, with 9 bases sitting between them. Germline V lookup: CDR1 MNHEY, CDR2 SVGAGI. There are 13 residues in the CDR3. The CDR3, as DNA: TGTGCCAGCAGCCCCGACAGTAACTATGGCTACACCTTC. It specifies CASSPDSNYGYTF.

This clonotype has just a few counts. The V and J genes are TRBV19 and TRBJ2-3, with 9 bases fitting TRBD1. Germline CDR1 is LNHDA and CDR2 is SQIVND (reference sequence). With 5 bases clipped from V and 2 bases from J, the junction kept 2 bases outside the gene matches. This CDR3 is built from 14 residues. CDR3 in DNA: TGTGCCAGTAGTGGGGACAGGGCCACAGATACGCAGTATTTT. Protein sequence: CASSGDRATDTQYF.

The genes are TRBV5-4 and TRBJ2-1, with 9 positions matching TRBD2. Per germline, CDR1 SGHNT and CDR2 YYREEE (reference sequence). The CDR3 spans 15 residues. J was trimmed by 2 bases and V by 4 bases; bases with no gene match: 4. CDR3 nucleotide sequence: TGTGCCAGCAGCATGGCGGGGGGGACCTACAATGAGCAGTTCTTC. Translation: CASSMAGGTYNEQFF.

The chain combines TRBV12-3 or TRBV12-4 with TRBJ1-2, with D hard to call. This CDR3 is built from 14 residues. The V end lost 2 bases, the J end lost 8 bases, and 15 bases lay between the germline ends. CDR3 region: CASSLSGGVGGYTF. DNA of the CDR3: TGTGCCAGCAGTTTAAGTGGTGGGGTTGGGGGCTACACCTTC.

The V and J genes are TRBV9 and TRBJ1-6; D unclear. CDR1 is SGDLS, CDR2 YYNGEE, per germline. This CDR3 has 14 residues. The V end lost 7 bases, the J end lost 6 bases, and 14 bases lay between the germline ends. CDR3: CASERGTGNSPLHF. For the CDR3, the DNA is TGTGCCAGCGAGAGAGGCACCGGTAATTCACCCCTCCACTTT. The full variable domain, with the rest looked up from reference TRBV9 and TRBJ1-6, is DSGVTQTPKHLITATGQRVTLRCSPRSGDLSVYWYQQSLDQGLQFLIQYYNGEERAKGNILERFSAQQFPDLHSELNLSSLELGDSALYFCASERGTGNSPLHFGNGTRLTVT.